This T cell receptor (beta chain) was identified during a study of cytomegalovirus exposure and HLA in healthy donors. A word on this clone: The antigen is unknown.

Use of 60 Vbeta and 13 Jbeta primers characterized the PCR. Using immunoSEQ multiplex PCR, the repertoire was profiled, and TCRdb retains in-frame clones only, with some absent. The table lists around 160,000 clones, roughly 73% of them singletons, with 4% to 5.5% in the top ten. The CDR3 extends over 15 amino acids. V lost 7 bases and J 0 bases, leaving 15 bases between the germline ends. Germline values: CDR1 SNHLY, CDR2 FYNNEI. Findings of the study overall: Likely technical artifact: a cluster of highly shared sequence variants. The authors listed some 150 TCR beta chains as cytomegalovirus-associated.

The sequencing sample was made of PBMCs. The rearrangement joins TRBV2 to TRBJ2-5; the D gene is possibly TRBD1 (6 bases). The TCR comes from a male donor in good health and CMV-seronegative. Here the CDR3 DNA reads TGTGCCAGCACCGCGAGTCAGGGGTACCAAGAGACCCAGTACTTC. Its translation is CASTASQGYQETQYF.